This T cell receptor (beta chain) comes out of a study of T cell changes during pregnancy in multiple sclerosis. TCRdb's copy holds only in-frame clones and misses some; the assay was immunoSEQ multiplex PCR. The sample lists almost 50,000 clones; over 90% were seen once. J lost 5 bases, V lost 0 bases, and 2 bases had no gene match. Germline-derived CDR1 and CDR2 are SGDLS and YYNGEE. The CDR3 totals 14 residues. The chain uses TRBV9 and TRBJ2-3, with 8 bases aligning to TRBD2. This receptor was identified in a female donor with multiple sclerosis, enrolled in a pregnancy study. Source: peripheral blood, taken after pregnancy. The chain's CDR3 is CASSVERGGDTQYF. The CDR3 region has the DNA TGTGCCAGCAGCGTAGAACGGGGGGGAGATACGCAGTATTTT. The full variable domain, completed using reference TRBV9 and TRBJ2-3, is DSGVTQTPKHLITATGQRVTLRCSPRSGDLSVYWYQQSLDQGLQFLIQYYNGEERAKGNILERFSAQQFPDLHSELNLSSLELGDSALYFCASSVERGGDTQYFGPGTRLTVL.